The 28 T cell receptor beta chains given below trace back to one sample, sequenced in a study of T-cell memory formation after mild COVID-19. TCRdb independently ran MiXCR on the 5' RACE reads; one entry per CDR3 protein. The data contain approximately 450,000 distinct CDR3 sequences, roughly 18% of them singletons. Sequenced input: PBMCs or a T cell subset sorted from them (not recorded which). Every receptor here comes from an adult woman who had mild COVID-19 (a few samples of this study predate the infection). Cell type and time point are not known.

V and J are TRBV5-1 and TRBJ2-1; D perhaps matches TRBD1 (5 bases). CDR3 length: 16 amino acids. With 6 bases removed from V and 3 bases from J, the gap between germline ends came to 19 bases. Per the germline V gene, CDR1 is SGHRS and CDR2 is YFSETQ. CDR3 sequence reads: CASTNGQQPFYNEQFF. DNA for the CDR3: TGCGCCAGCACTAACGGACAACAGCCGTTCTACAATGAGCAGTTCTTC.

This clonotype was seen a few times. The chain combines TRBV5-1 with TRBJ2-2; 8 bases map to TRBD2. The V segment lost 5 bases and the J segment 4 bases; nucleotides outside the gene matches: 10. The CDR3 spans 16 residues. Germline CDR1 reads SGHRS; CDR2 reads YFSETQ. The CDR3 DNA sequence: TGCGCCAGCAGGTTAGAGGTAGCGGGGAGCACCGGGGAGCTGTTTTTT. It specifies CASRLEVAGSTGELFF.

The chain has TRBV3-1 and TRBJ2-7, with a possible D match to TRBD2 (5 bases). The CDR3 covers 15 residues. V dropped 4 bases and J dropped 0 bases, with 13 bases sitting between them. Per the germline V gene, CDR1 is LGHDT and CDR2 is YNNKEL (reference sequence). The CDR3 DNA sequence: TGTGCCAGCAGCCCCCCGACGGGAACCTCCTACGAGCAGTACTTC. Its protein product is CASSPPTGTSYEQYF.

The J gene is TRBJ1-2, the V gene TRBV4-1, with 7 positions matching TRBD1. The germline V gene has CDR1 MGHRA and CDR2 YSYEKL. Trimming at V came to 1 base and at J to 4 bases, leaving 9 bases not matched to a gene. This CDR3 spans 16 amino acids. The CDR3 nucleotides read TGCGCCAGCAGCCAAGCCGGGGGGCAGGGGGGCTATGGCTACACCTTC. Its translation is CASSQAGGQGGYGYTF.

This clonotype was recorded at least ten times. The J gene is TRBJ2-1, the V gene TRBV7-9, with 8 nucleotides matching TRBD2. The CDR3 length is 16 residues. CDR1 and CDR2 (germline): SEHNR, FQNEAQ (reference sequence). Unmatched junction bases numbered 9, after V lost 5 bases and J lost 3 bases. The CDR3 coding sequence is TGTGCCAGCAGCCCCGTCCCGCGGGAGGACTACAATGAGCAGTTCTTC. Encoded protein: CASSPVPREDYNEQFF.

CDR3 amino acids: CASSFRPVDKGYEQYF. CDR3 DNA sequence: TGTGCCAGCAGCTTTCGACCCGTTGACAAGGGTTACGAGCAGTACTTC. The chain uses TRBV7-9 and TRBJ2-7; no definite D call. Per germline, CDR1 SEHNR and CDR2 FQNEAQ (reference sequence). The V and J ends lost 3 bases and 4 bases respectively, with 19 bases between them. This CDR3 has 16 residues.

V and J are TRBV7-3 and TRBJ2-7; D is perhaps TRBD2 (6 bases). The germline CDR1 and CDR2 sequences are SGHTA and FQGTGA. CDR3 length: 15 amino acids. Trimming left V 0 bases short and J 1 base short, with 10 bases between. In DNA form, the CDR3 reads TGTGCCAGCAGCTTAACCGCCGGGACTTCCTACGAGCAGTACTTC. It specifies CASSLTAGTSYEQYF.

The rearrangement uses TRBV10-3 and TRBJ1-6, with D maybe TRBD1 (5 bases). The germline V gene encodes CDR1 ENHRY and CDR2 SYGVKD. V was trimmed by 5 bases and J by 5 bases, leaving 13 bases between them. There are 15 residues in the CDR3. CDR3 coding DNA: TGTGCCATCAGTCCTCAGGGAGATAATAATTCACCCCTCCACTTT. Translating gives CAISPQGDNNSPLHF.

This clonotype showed up just a few times. The chain links TRBV5-1 to TRBJ2-7, with D possibly called TRBD1 or TRBD2 (5 bases each). Looked up from germline, CDR1 is SGHRS and CDR2 is YFSETQ. The V end was cut by 5 bases, the J end by 3 bases, with 21 bases between. This CDR3 contains 16 residues. The DNA of the CDR3 is TGCGCCAGCAGTACCACCACCGGGACCTCTGTCTACGAGCAGTACTTC. Its translation: CASSTTTGTSVYEQYF.

The CDR3 nucleotides are TGTGCCATCGGGTTGAACACTGAAGCTTTCTTT. It encodes CAIGLNTEAFF. The chain carries TRBV10-3 and TRBJ1-1; D unresolved. Germline V gives CDR1 ENHRY, CDR2 SYGVKD. The CDR3 consists of 11 residues. The V and J ends lost 8 bases and 0 bases respectively, with 4 bases between them.

The chain carries TRBV12-3 or TRBV12-4 and TRBJ2-1; TRBD2 matches at 11 bases. The CDR3 is 15 amino acids. The V and J ends lost 6 bases and 4 bases, in that order; junction bases with no gene match: 5. CDR3 loop: CASRMTSGAYNEQFF. DNA for the CDR3: TGTGCCAGCAGGATGACTAGCGGGGCATACAATGAGCAGTTCTTC.

This clonotype was counted only a few times. The rearrangement links TRBV12-3 or TRBV12-4 to TRBJ2-1; D might be TRBD2 (6 bases). The CDR3 is made up of 18 amino acids. Deletions cut 5 bases from V and 3 bases from J, with 23 bases between. The CDR3 region is CASSRPLRGGVHYNEQFF. In DNA form, the CDR3 reads TGTGCCAGCAGTCGACCCTTGAGGGGCGGGGTTCACTACAATGAGCAGTTCTTC.

This chain connects TRBV5-1 to TRBJ1-2, with a possible D match to TRBD1 (5 bases). Deletions cut 4 bases from V and 8 bases from J, with 18 bases between. CDR3 length: 14 amino acids. The germline V gene has CDR1 SGHRS and CDR2 YFSETQ. The CDR3 coding sequence is TGCGCCAGCAGCGCCCCCGGGACCTCCGGAGGCTACACCTTC. Residues: CASSAPGTSGGYTF. Drawing the rest from reference TRBV5-1 and TRBJ1-2, the complete variable domain is KAGVTQTPRYLIKTRGQQVTLSCSPISGHRSVSWYQQTPGQGLQFLFEYFSETQRNKGNFPGRFSGRQFSNSRSEMNVSTLELGDSALYLCASSAPGTSGGYTFGSGTRLTVV.

The chain couples TRBV5-5 to TRBJ2-3; 8 positions agree with TRBD1. Trimming removed 4 bases from V and 3 bases from J; junction bases left unmatched: 4. CDR3 size: 14 residues. From germline, CDR1 is SGHKS and CDR2 YYEKEE (reference sequence). The CDR3 nucleotides are TGTGCCAGCAGCACTGGACAGGGAACAGATACGCAGTATTTT. This translates into CASSTGQGTDTQYF.

The V and J genes are TRBV25-1 and TRBJ2-1; 14 bases are shared with TRBD2. The CDR3 consists of 15 residues. The V gene end was trimmed by 6 bases and the J gene end by 4 bases; junction bases not matched to a gene: 2. CDR1 and CDR2 (germline): MGHDK, SYGVNS. DNA of the CDR3: TGTGCCAGCAGGACTAGCGGGAGGGGGTACAATGAGCAGTTCTTC. Amino acids: CASRTSGRGYNEQFF.

V and J are TRBV12-5 and TRBJ1-1, with a weak D call TRBD1 (5 bases). The CDR3 extends over 12 amino acids. The V end lost 5 bases, the J end lost 5 bases, and 9 bases lay between the germline ends. The V gene's germline CDR1 is LGHNT and CDR2 FRNRAP. This CDR3 is CASGREGTEAFF. DNA of the CDR3: TGTGCTAGTGGTCGGGAGGGGACTGAAGCTTTCTTT. The full variable domain, in which reference TRBV12-5 and TRBJ1-1 provide the parts outside the CDR3, is DARVTQTPRHKVTEMGQEVTMRCQPILGHNTVFWYRQTMMQGLELLAYFRNRAPLDDSGMPKDRFSAEMPDATLATLKIQPSEPRDSAVYFCASGREGTEAFFGQGTRLTVV.

This chain joins TRBV2 and TRBJ2-1; D uncertain. CDR1 SNHLY and CDR2 FYNNEI come from the germline V gene. Deletions cut 4 bases from V and 4 bases from J, with 5 bases between. The length of the CDR3 is 12 residues. DNA for the CDR3: TGTGCCAGCAGTGGGTGGTACAATGAGCAGTTCTTC. As protein: CASSGWYNEQFF.

This chain uses TRBV7-8 with TRBJ1-5; D is possibly TRBD1 (5 bases). V was cut by 5 bases and J by 2 bases, with 13 bases left in between. This CDR3 has 15 residues. The V gene's germline CDR1 is SGHVS and CDR2 FQNEAQ. CDR3 bases: TGTGCCAGCAGCCCCGCGGGGGTGGGCAATCAGCCCCAGCATTTT. Protein: CASSPAGVGNQPQHF.

The chain is built from TRBV3-1 and TRBJ2-3; D is uncertain. V lost 4 bases, J lost 2 bases, and 7 bases lay in between. Germline assignment: CDR1 LGHDT and CDR2 YNNKEL (reference sequence). The CDR3 runs 13 residues. The chain's CDR3 is CASSPAFTDTQYF. The CDR3 region has the DNA TGTGCCAGCAGCCCGGCCTTCACAGATACGCAGTATTTT.

This rearrangement joins TRBV20-1 to TRBJ2-7, with 15 bases fitting TRBD2. V shed 5 bases and J 6 bases; nucleotides not matched to a gene: 17. This CDR3 comprises 18 residues. Germline V gives CDR1 DFQATT, CDR2 SNEGSKA (reference sequence). The CDR3 region is CSAHGTSGGPREFGEQYF. In DNA form, the CDR3 reads TGCAGTGCTCACGGGACTAGCGGGGGGCCCCGAGAGTTCGGCGAGCAGTACTTC.

Only a few counts were recorded for this clonotype. The CDR3 nucleotides read TGTGCCATCAGTCGAGACAGGGTTACTGAAGCTTTCTTT. Translated, it gives CAISRDRVTEAFF. This rearrangement joins TRBV10-3 to TRBJ1-1, with 7 bases identical to TRBD1. Per the germline V gene, CDR1 is ENHRY and CDR2 is SYGVKD. This CDR3 region has 13 residues. Trimming at V came to 5 bases and at J to 5 bases, leaving 5 bases not matched to a gene.

The rearrangement uses TRBV7-9 and TRBJ2-1, with TRBD1 identical over 8 bases. CDR3 length equals 15 residues. After removal of 5 bases from V and 5 bases from J, the junction contained 8 bases not matched to a gene. Looked up from germline, CDR1 is SEHNR and CDR2 is FQNEAQ (reference sequence). CDR3 sequence (DNA): TGTGCCAGCAGCCCACAGGGGGGCTTTCACAATGAGCAGTTCTTC. Translation: CASSPQGGFHNEQFF.

This clonotype was seen a handful of times. The CDR3 DNA reads as TGTGCCAGCAGTTTACGATCTGACAGGGCCACAGAGGGCTACACCTTC. Its translation: CASSLRSDRATEGYTF. The chain recombines TRBV6-5 with TRBJ1-2; 7 nucleotides match TRBD1. The CDR3 has 16 residues. Germline loops: CDR1 MNHEY, CDR2 SVGAGI. Trimming cost V 4 bases and J 8 bases; bases outside gene matches: 16.

This chain uses TRBV7-9 with TRBJ2-1, with 8 positions matching TRBD1. The CDR3 has 15 residues. Looked up from germline, CDR1 is SEHNR and CDR2 is FQNEAQ (reference sequence). V lost 5 bases to trimming and J lost 4 bases; unmatched junction nucleotides: 7. The chain's CDR3 is CASSAQGDTYNEQFF. The CDR3 DNA reads TGTGCCAGCAGCGCACAGGGGGATACGTACAATGAGCAGTTCTTC.

The chain recombines TRBV15 with TRBJ2-7; TRBD1 might be the D (6 bases). Germline CDR1 is LNHNV and CDR2 is YYDKDF (reference sequence). This CDR3 region has 13 residues. V was trimmed by 5 bases and J by 0 bases, leaving 8 bases between them. The CDR3 is CATSRDTSYEQYF. In nucleotides, the CDR3 is TGTGCCACCAGCCGGGACACCTCCTACGAGCAGTACTTC.

This clonotype was seen a handful of times. V is TRBV15 and J is TRBJ1-6; D gene unclear. Germline-derived CDR1 and CDR2 are LNHNV and YYDKDF (reference sequence). V was clipped by 5 bases and J by 6 bases, with 14 bases between them. The CDR3 length is 15 residues. Here the CDR3 DNA reads TGTGCCACCAGCCTGAGTTACGTGGGTAATTCACCCCTCCACTTT. Translating it yields CATSLSYVGNSPLHF.

V usage is TRBV20-1 and J usage is TRBJ1-1, with 7 bases that match TRBD1. Per germline, CDR1 DFQATT and CDR2 SNEGSKA (reference sequence). This CDR3 has 13 amino acids. CDR3 residues: CSDRQGSLWGAFF. In nucleotides, the CDR3 is TGCAGCGACCGACAGGGCTCCCTCTGGGGAGCTTTCTTT.

Only a few counts were recorded for this clonotype. This rearrangement joins TRBV12-3 or TRBV12-4 to TRBJ2-1, with TRBD1 matching over 8 bases. Unmatched junction bases numbered 13, after V lost 5 bases and J lost 7 bases. There are 16 residues in the CDR3. The CDR3 protein is CASSAIQRTGRNEQFF. The CDR3 bases are TGTGCCAGCAGTGCCATTCAACGGACAGGGCGGAATGAGCAGTTCTTC.